Sequencing of this T cell receptor (beta chain) was carried out in a study of beta chain features in type 1 diabetes. Germline V lookup: CDR1 LNHDA, CDR2 SQIVND (reference sequence). The ends lost 3 bases at V and 4 bases at J; junction bases unmatched: 3. The CDR3 is made up of 14 amino acids. General observations from the study: People with Type 1 diabetes carried modestly yet significantly shorter TCRB CDR3s in all four CD4+ subsets. Within the patient group, naive, central memory and Treg TCRB repertoires appeared more similar to each other than within healthy donors. The question of HLA type influencing TCRB rearrangement was one that remained unresolved here. Lower insertion and higher deletion counts appeared at VDJ junctions in type 1 diabetes patients.

This clone was found once. The antigen remains unidentified. TCRB transcripts that were expressed got sequenced, as all of the isolated RNA had been reverse transcribed. Method: immunoSEQ multiplex PCR; TCRdb's copy keeps in-frame clones and lacks some. The sample holds 640,000 or so clones, about an eighth seen once. Populations obtained by sorting all exceeded 98% purity. The TCR originated in a man aged 18 to 30 with type 1 diabetes. The V call is TRBV19, the J call TRBJ2-3; 8 positions match TRBD1. The sample taken for sequencing was naive CD4+ T cells from blood. Written as DNA, the CDR3 is TGTGCCAGTAGTATCCGACAGGGGCCAGATACGCAGTATTTT. Residues: CASSIRQGPDTQYF.